These 14 T cell receptor beta chains were sequenced from one sample in a study of cytomegalovirus exposure and HLA in healthy donors. Primers included in the PCR were 60 Vbeta and 13 Jbeta primers. Generated by immunoSEQ multiplex PCR, the TCRdb table keeps only in-frame clones and is missing some. This sample's clone table lists 100,000 to 150,000 clones. The sequenced sample was PBMCs. These receptors were taken from a woman in her thirties or forties in good health and CMV-seropositive.

The rearrangement uses TRBV7-3 and TRBJ2-5, with TRBD2 matching 10 bases. V lost 5 bases and J lost 4; bases outside the gene matches: 13. The germline V gene encodes CDR1 SGHTA and CDR2 FQGTGA. The CDR3 has 17 residues. The CDR3 DNA is TGTGCCAGCAGCCCCAGGGCTAGCGGGAGTCCCCCAGAGACCCAGTACTTC. Translation gives CASSPRASGSPPETQYF. Looking up the rest from reference TRBV7-3 and TRBJ2-5 gives the full variable domain: GAGVSQTPSNKVTEKGKYVELRCDPISGHTALYWYRQSLGQGPEFLIYFQGTGAADDSGLPNDRFFAVRPEGSVSTLKIQRTERGDSAVYLCASSPRASGSPPETQYFGPGTRLLVL.

On this clone: In the same sample, other DNA sequences code for this CDR3. The rearrangement joins TRBV5-1 to TRBJ2-1; TRBD2 aligns across 11 bases. Germline assignment: CDR1 SGHRS and CDR2 YFSETQ. The CDR3 is 14 residues long. V lost 1 base, J lost 10 bases, and 4 bases stayed unmatched. In nucleotides, the CDR3 is TGCGCCAGCAGCTTGACTAGCGGGAGCGACGAGCAGTTCTTC. As protein: CASSLTSGSDEQFF.

This chain joins TRBV27 and TRBJ2-1; a possible D gene is TRBD2 (5 bases). The CDR3 consists of 12 residues. Germline CDR1 is MNHEY and CDR2 is SMNVEV (reference sequence). V was trimmed by 7 bases and J by 6 bases, leaving 10 bases between them. DNA for the CDR3: TGTGCCAGCAAAAGCGGCCGCAATGAGCAGTTCTTC. Its protein product is CASKSGRNEQFF.

This CDR3 reads CASHTGTSWVSATDTQYF. The CDR3 DNA follows: TGTGCCAGCCATACCGGGACTAGCTGGGTTAGTGCTACGGATACGCAGTATTTT. The chain employs TRBV28 and TRBJ2-3, with 9 bases identical to TRBD2. Germline loops: CDR1 MDHEN, CDR2 SYDVKM. Trimming cost V 8 bases and J 6 bases; bases outside gene matches: 21. This CDR3 has 18 residues.

The J gene is TRBJ1-1, the V gene TRBV2, with unresolved D. Trimming cost V 3 bases and J 6 bases, with 8 bases left between them. The CDR3 sequence is 12 residues long. The V gene's germline CDR1 is SNHLY and CDR2 FYNNEI. The CDR3 protein is CASSDQVAEAFF. CDR3 DNA sequence: TGTGCCAGCAGTGACCAGGTCGCTGAAGCTTTCTTT.

V usage is TRBV4-3 and J usage is TRBJ2-1; 9 bases match TRBD2. The germline V gene has CDR1 LGHNA and CDR2 YSLEER. The CDR3 is made up of 15 amino acids. V lost 4 bases, J lost 2 bases, and 3 bases stayed unmatched. CDR3: CASSLAGGPYNEQFF. The CDR3 nucleotides are TGCGCCAGCAGCCTGGCGGGAGGGCCCTACAATGAGCAGTTCTTC.

The chain carries TRBV20-1 and TRBJ1-2; unclear D gene. V lost 3 bases and J lost 4, with 6 bases in between. In germline, CDR1 is DFQATT, CDR2 SNEGSKA (reference sequence). The CDR3 is 11 amino acids. Here the CDR3 reads CSASPSYGYTF. DNA for the CDR3: TGCAGTGCTAGCCCCAGCTATGGCTACACCTTC.

The chain recombines TRBV19 with TRBJ2-7; TRBD2 is a possible D gene (6 bases). Germline loops: CDR1 LNHDA, CDR2 SQIVND (reference sequence). Trimming took off 3 bases at V and 6 bases at J, with 9 bases between the two ends. This CDR3 has 12 residues. The CDR3 DNA reads TGTGCCAGTAGTATTGAGGAGGGCGAGCAGTACTTC. Translation gives CASSIEEGEQYF.

This sequence joins TRBV29-1 and TRBJ2-7; TRBD2 agrees at 9 bases. Germline loops: CDR1 SQVTM, CDR2 ANQGSEA. V lost 7 bases to trimming and J lost 3 bases; unmatched junction nucleotides: 4. The CDR3 has 12 amino acids. CDR3 residues: CSAIAGVYEQYF. CDR3 sequence (DNA): TGCAGCGCCATAGCGGGAGTCTACGAGCAGTACTTC.

J is TRBJ1-2 and V is TRBV5-1; TRBD1 aligns across 7 bases. Germline V lookup: CDR1 SGHRS, CDR2 YFSETQ. V lost 0 bases to trimming and J lost 4 bases; unmatched junction nucleotides: 0. The CDR3 sequence is 13 residues long. CDR3 nucleotide sequence: TGCGCCAGCAGCTTGGCAGGGGGCTATGGCTACACCTTC. It yields the protein CASSLAGGYGYTF.

The gene calls are TRBV6-1 and TRBJ2-2; D may be TRBD2 (6 bases). The CDR3 is 14 amino acids. Between the trimmed V and J ends, which lost 8 bases and 4 bases, there was a span of 14 bases. In germline, CDR1 is MNHNS, CDR2 SASEGT. CDR3 residues: CASEEGLGTGELFF. In DNA form, the CDR3 reads TGTGCCAGCGAGGAGGGGTTGGGCACCGGGGAGCTGTTTTTT.

V usage is TRBV11-2 and J usage is TRBJ2-7; weak D call: TRBD2 (6 bases). Trimming pared 5 bases from V and 6 bases from J, leaving 20 bases between. There are 15 residues in the CDR3. In germline, CDR1 is SGHAT, CDR2 FQNNGV. The CDR3 loop is CASSNQIGGTREQYF. CDR3 DNA: TGTGCCAGCAGCAACCAAATCGGGGGAACTCGCGAGCAGTACTTC.

This chain connects TRBV5-4 to TRBJ2-1, with 8 bases that match TRBD2. Germline V lookup: CDR1 SGHNT, CDR2 YYREEE (reference sequence). J lost 2 bases, V lost 4 bases, and 5 bases had no gene match. CDR3 length: 15 residues. DNA for the CDR3: TGTGCCAGCAGCCCAACTAGCGGACCCTACAATGAGCAGTTCTTC. Translated, it gives CASSPTSGPYNEQFF.

The rearrangement uses TRBV6-6 and TRBJ2-5; 7 bases are a match to TRBD1. The CDR3 runs 14 residues. The germline V gene encodes CDR1 MNHNY and CDR2 SVGAGI (reference sequence). The ends lost 8 bases at V and 1 base at J; junction bases unmatched: 7. The CDR3 protein is CASVEQGLQETQYF. Here the CDR3 DNA reads TGTGCCAGCGTGGAACAGGGGCTCCAAGAGACCCAGTACTTC.